This entry describes one T cell receptor beta chain. Profiling relied on immunoSEQ multiplex PCR, and the TCRdb table lists in-frame clones only, not all of them. This table holds 200,000 to 300,000 clones, about nine tenths found once. These data come from a study of blood T cell repertoires in COVID-19. The sample comprised peripheral blood. The clonotype was recovered from a man aged 25-45 years with COVID-19, enrolled during active disease.

The CDR3 is CASRQGPEGYTF. The CDR3 DNA is TGTGCCAGCAGACAGGGGCCGGAGGGCTACACCTTC. The genes are TRBV2 and TRBJ1-2, with 7 nucleotides matching TRBD1. Germline values: CDR1 SNHLY, CDR2 FYNNEI. The CDR3 runs 12 residues. Unmatched junction bases numbered 6, after V lost 6 bases and J lost 8 bases.